These 15 T cell receptor beta chains originate from one sample sequenced in a study of shared clonotypes between healthy human individuals (dated by TCRdb to 2018 to 2020). The library was obtained by the immunoSEQ multiplex PCR assay. The source is immuneACCESS, and TCRdb retained only in-frame sequences with V and J called. Part of the clones is not carried over; for the studies checked, unresolved V genes explain less than half of this, and the remainder is unexplained. This sample comprises about 2.4 million clones, 93% of them detected only once. The ten largest clones add up to more than 0.35% of the sample. The sample taken for sequencing was naive CD4+ T cells from PBMCs. The sample's cell subset or site, from its label and the paper: CD45RA+ positively selected. All receptors derive from a man between 18 and 35 years old in good health. Some clones in this sample may be carry-over from other donors' samples.

The chain has TRBV11-2 and TRBJ2-1; D unclear. The V end lost 5 bases, the J end lost 4 bases, and 9 bases lay between the germline ends. CDR3 length: 13 amino acids. Germline V gene sequence: CDR1 SGHAT, CDR2 FQNNGV. In DNA, the CDR3 is TGTGCCAGCAGCCTGGATTTATACAATGAGCAGTTCTTC. This sequence encodes CASSLDLYNEQFF.

This clone was detected once. J is TRBJ2-7 and V is TRBV9, with D perhaps matching TRBD2 (6 bases). Germline V lookup: CDR1 SGDLS, CDR2 YYNGEE. The CDR3 is 14 amino acids. Trimming shortened V by 0 bases and J by 5 bases, and 12 bases separated the two germline ends. DNA of the CDR3: TGTGCCAGCAGCGTAGTCGCCGGGGGAGACGAGCAGTACTTC. Translating it yields CASSVVAGGDEQYF.

The gene calls are TRBV28 and TRBJ2-1, with D possibly matching TRBD1 (5 bases). The CDR3 loop spans 16 amino acids. Trimming shortened V by 2 bases and J by 2 bases, and 13 bases separated the two germline ends. From germline, CDR1 is MDHEN and CDR2 SYDVKM. CDR3 DNA: TGTGCCAGCAGTTTAAACCCGCAGGGCCCCTACAATGAGCAGTTCTTC. Encoded protein: CASSLNPQGPYNEQFF.

The rearrangement joins TRBV28 to TRBJ1-2, with a tentative D call TRBD1 (6 bases). The V gene lost 6 bases and the J gene lost 7 bases, with 12 bases spanning the gap. There are 12 residues in the CDR3. Germline loops: CDR1 MDHEN, CDR2 SYDVKM. Written as DNA, the CDR3 is TGTGCCAGCAGGCCTACAGGGCCTGGCTACACCTTC. Translating it yields CASRPTGPGYTF.

This clone appeared a few times. The V call is TRBV4-1, the J call TRBJ1-4; D unresolved. There are 16 residues in the CDR3. V was trimmed by 2 bases and J by 7 bases, leaving 17 bases between them. CDR1 is MGHRA and CDR2 is YSYEKL in the germline V gene. CDR3 residues: CASSQSGRWGSEKLFF. As DNA, the CDR3 is TGCGCCAGCAGCCAATCCGGGCGCTGGGGAAGTGAAAAACTGTTTTTT.

The rearrangement links TRBV6-5 to TRBJ2-2; TRBD2 matches at 7 bases. CDR3 length: 16 amino acids. After removal of 4 bases from V and 6 bases from J, the junction contained 11 bases not matched to a gene. Germline-derived CDR1 and CDR2 are MNHEY and SVGAGI. CDR3 sequence reads: CASSSRPGGRAGELFF. The CDR3 DNA reads TGTGCCAGCAGTTCGCGGCCGGGAGGCCGGGCCGGGGAGCTGTTTTTT.

The CDR3 bases are TGTGCCAGCAGTTCGGACAGGGTCGGCGAAAAACTGTTTTTT. Encoded protein: CASSSDRVGEKLFF. V and J are TRBV28 and TRBJ1-4, with 8 bases identical to TRBD1. Losses at the gene ends were 4 bases for V and 8 bases for J; bases not matched to a gene: 6. This CDR3 region has 14 residues. Per germline, CDR1 MDHEN and CDR2 SYDVKM.

The chain employs TRBV7-2 and TRBJ1-2; no clear D. V was trimmed by 5 bases and J by 7 bases, leaving 11 bases between them. This CDR3 has 12 residues. The germline gives CDR1 SGHTA, CDR2 FQGNSA. CDR3 nucleotides: TGTGCCAGCAGCCAAGTTAAGTCTGGCTACACCTTC. Its protein is CASSQVKSGYTF.

Concerning this clone: The sample contains more than one DNA sequence encoding this CDR3. The chain links TRBV5-1 to TRBJ1-5; 10 bases align to TRBD1. V gave up 4 bases and J gave up 5 bases; unmatched junction bases: 3. Germline V lookup: CDR1 SGHRS, CDR2 YFSETQ. This CDR3 contains 14 residues. CDR3 sequence (DNA): TGCGCCAGCAGCCCAGGGACAGGGGATCAGCCCCAGCATTTT. This codes for CASSPGTGDQPQHF.

This clone showed up just a few times. Other DNA sequences of this sample code for an identical CDR3. V and J are TRBV28 and TRBJ2-7; D ambiguous. Germline V gene data show CDR1 as MDHEN and CDR2 as SYDVKM. The CDR3 has 13 residues. Trimming took off 6 bases at V and 2 bases at J, with 11 bases between the two ends. CDR3 residues: CASSPTGPYEQYF. The CDR3 DNA sequence: TGTGCCAGCAGCCCGACTGGACCCTACGAGCAGTACTTC.

Concerning this clone: This sample includes further DNA sequences coding for the same CDR3. The V call is TRBV5-1, the J call TRBJ1-1; 9 positions agree with TRBD1. Germline V gives CDR1 SGHRS, CDR2 YFSETQ. With V trimmed by 3 bases and J by 1 base, 4 bases remained unmatched. The CDR3 length is 15 residues. CDR3 sequence reads: CASSSTGGANTEAFF. In nucleotides, the CDR3 is TGCGCCAGCAGCTCTACAGGGGGCGCGAACACTGAAGCTTTCTTT.

The rearrangement joins TRBV29-1 to TRBJ2-3; TRBD2 agrees at 11 bases. The junction had 6 bases not matched to a gene; V was cut back by 2 bases and J by 2 bases. The CDR3 is 16 amino acids. Germline V gives CDR1 SQVTM, CDR2 ANQGSEA. The CDR3, as DNA: TGCAGCGTTGAACGGAAACTAGCGGGAGTCACAGATACGCAGTATTTT. Translation: CSVERKLAGVTDTQYF.

V usage is TRBV10-1 and J usage is TRBJ2-2, with 9 bases aligning to TRBD2. Germline-derived CDR1 and CDR2 are WNHNN and SYGVQD (reference sequence). The CDR3 length is 15 residues. The V segment lost 5 bases and the J segment 9 bases; nucleotides outside the gene matches: 10. Here the CDR3 reads CASSPVAGARRELFF. The CDR3 DNA is TGCGCCAGCAGTCCCGTAGCGGGGGCCCGTCGGGAGCTGTTTTTT.

V gene TRBV6-5 combines with J gene TRBJ1-5; D unresolved. CDR1 MNHEY and CDR2 SVGAGI come from the germline V gene. V dropped 5 bases and J dropped 4 bases, with 15 bases sitting between them. This CDR3 is built from 15 residues. In DNA form, the CDR3 reads TGTGCCAGCAGTCGGGTCCCTCAGGCGAATCAGCCCCAGCATTTT. Encoded protein: CASSRVPQANQPQHF.

This clone appeared once. The J gene is TRBJ2-2, the V gene TRBV29-1; weak D call: TRBD1 (6 bases). The ends were cut back, 4 bases at V and 5 bases at J, with 11 bases in the middle. The CDR3 consists of 13 residues. Germline V CDR1 and CDR2: SQVTM, ANQGSEA. The CDR3 here is CSVVPGATGELFF. The CDR3 bases are TGCAGCGTTGTCCCAGGGGCTACCGGGGAGCTGTTTTTT.